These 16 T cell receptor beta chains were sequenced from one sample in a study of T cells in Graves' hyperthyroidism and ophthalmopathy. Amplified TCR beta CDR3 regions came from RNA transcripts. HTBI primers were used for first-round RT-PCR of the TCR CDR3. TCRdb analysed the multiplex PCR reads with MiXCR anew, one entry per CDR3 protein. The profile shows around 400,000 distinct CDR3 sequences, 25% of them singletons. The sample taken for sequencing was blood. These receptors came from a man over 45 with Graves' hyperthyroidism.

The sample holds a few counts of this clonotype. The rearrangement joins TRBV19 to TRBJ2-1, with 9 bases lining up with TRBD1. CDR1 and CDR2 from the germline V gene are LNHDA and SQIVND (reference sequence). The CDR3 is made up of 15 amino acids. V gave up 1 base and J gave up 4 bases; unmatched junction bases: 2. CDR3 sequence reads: CASSIGGTGYNEQFF. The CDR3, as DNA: TGTGCCAGTAGTATAGGTGGGACAGGGTACAATGAGCAGTTCTTC.

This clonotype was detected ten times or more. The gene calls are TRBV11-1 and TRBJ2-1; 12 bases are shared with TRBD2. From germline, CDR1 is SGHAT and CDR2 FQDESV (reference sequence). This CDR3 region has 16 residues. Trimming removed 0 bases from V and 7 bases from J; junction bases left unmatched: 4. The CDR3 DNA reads TGTGCCAGCAGCTTAGCGACTAGCGGGAGAAGGAATGAGCAGTTCTTC. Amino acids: CASSLATSGRRNEQFF.

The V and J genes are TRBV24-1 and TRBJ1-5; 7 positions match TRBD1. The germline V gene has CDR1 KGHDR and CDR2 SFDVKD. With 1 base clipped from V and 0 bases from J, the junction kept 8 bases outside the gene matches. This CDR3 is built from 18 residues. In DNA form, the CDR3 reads TGTGCCACCAGTGATTTCGCGCAGGGGGTTAGTAGCAATCAGCCCCAGCATTTT. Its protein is CATSDFAQGVSSNQPQHF.

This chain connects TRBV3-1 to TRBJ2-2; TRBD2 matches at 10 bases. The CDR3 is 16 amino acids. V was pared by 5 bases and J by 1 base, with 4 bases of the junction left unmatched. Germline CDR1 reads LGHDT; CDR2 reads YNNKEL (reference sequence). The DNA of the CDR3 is TGTGCCAGCAGCACCTGGACTAGCGGGAACACCGGGGAGCTGTTTTTT. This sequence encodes CASSTWTSGNTGELFF.

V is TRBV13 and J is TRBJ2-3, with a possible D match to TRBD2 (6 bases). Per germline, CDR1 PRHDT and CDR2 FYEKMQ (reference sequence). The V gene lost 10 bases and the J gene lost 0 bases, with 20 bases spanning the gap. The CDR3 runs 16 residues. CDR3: CAIRETTLTSTDTQYF. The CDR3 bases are TGTGCCATCCGGGAGACAACACTGACGAGCACAGATACGCAGTATTTT. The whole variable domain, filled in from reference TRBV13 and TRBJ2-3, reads AAGVIQSPRHLIKEKRETATLKCYPIPRHDTVYWYQQGPGQDPQFLISFYEKMQSDKGSIPDRFSAQQFSDYHSELNMSSLELGDSALYFCAIRETTLTSTDTQYFGPGTRLTVL.

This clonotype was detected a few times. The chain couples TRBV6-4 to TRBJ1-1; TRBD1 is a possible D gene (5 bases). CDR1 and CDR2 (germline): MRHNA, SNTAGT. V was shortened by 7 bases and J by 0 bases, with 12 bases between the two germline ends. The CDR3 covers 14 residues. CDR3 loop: CASNLGTLNTEAFF. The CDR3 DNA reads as TGTGCCAGCAACCTCGGGACGTTGAACACTGAAGCTTTCTTT.

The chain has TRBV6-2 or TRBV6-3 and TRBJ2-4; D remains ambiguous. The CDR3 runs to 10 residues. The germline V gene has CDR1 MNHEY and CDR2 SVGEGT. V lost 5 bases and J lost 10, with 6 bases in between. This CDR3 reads CASSDPIQYF. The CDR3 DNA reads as TGTGCCAGCAGTGACCCAATTCAGTACTTC.

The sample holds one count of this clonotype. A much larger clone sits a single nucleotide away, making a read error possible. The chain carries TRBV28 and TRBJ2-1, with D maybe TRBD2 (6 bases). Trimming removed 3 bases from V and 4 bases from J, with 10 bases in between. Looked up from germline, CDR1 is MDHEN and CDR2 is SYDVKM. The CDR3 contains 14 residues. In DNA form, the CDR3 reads TGTGCCAGCAGTTTCAGCGGGTGGTACAATGAGCAGTTCTTC. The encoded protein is CASSFSGWYNEQFF.

The CDR3 DNA reads TGTGCCAGCAGTCCGCCCGGGACTCAGGACTACGAGCAGTACTTC. It is translated as CASSPPGTQDYEQYF. The gene calls are TRBV6-2 or TRBV6-3 and TRBJ2-7, with D perhaps TRBD2 (6 bases). V lost 5 bases, J lost 3 bases, and 17 bases lay in between. The CDR3 has 15 amino acids. The germline V gene encodes CDR1 MNHEY and CDR2 SVGEGT.

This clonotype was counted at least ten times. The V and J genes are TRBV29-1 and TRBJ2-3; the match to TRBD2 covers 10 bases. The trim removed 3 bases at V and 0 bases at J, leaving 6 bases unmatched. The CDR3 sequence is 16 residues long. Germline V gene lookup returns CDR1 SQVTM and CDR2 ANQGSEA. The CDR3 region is CSVEWLAGASTDTQYF. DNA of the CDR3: TGCAGCGTTGAGTGGCTAGCGGGAGCGAGCACAGATACGCAGTATTTT.

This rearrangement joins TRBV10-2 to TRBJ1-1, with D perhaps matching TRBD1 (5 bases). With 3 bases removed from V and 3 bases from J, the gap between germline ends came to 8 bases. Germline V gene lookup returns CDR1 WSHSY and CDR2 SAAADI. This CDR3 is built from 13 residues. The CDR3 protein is CASSDRVHTEAFF. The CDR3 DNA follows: TGCGCCAGCAGTGACAGGGTACACACTGAAGCTTTCTTT.

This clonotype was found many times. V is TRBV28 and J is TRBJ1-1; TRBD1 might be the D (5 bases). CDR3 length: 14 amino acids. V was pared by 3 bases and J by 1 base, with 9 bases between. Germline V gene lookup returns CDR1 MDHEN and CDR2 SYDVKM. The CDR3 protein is CASSLAGPNTEAFF. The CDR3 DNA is TGTGCCAGCAGTTTGGCAGGGCCGAACACTGAAGCTTTCTTT.

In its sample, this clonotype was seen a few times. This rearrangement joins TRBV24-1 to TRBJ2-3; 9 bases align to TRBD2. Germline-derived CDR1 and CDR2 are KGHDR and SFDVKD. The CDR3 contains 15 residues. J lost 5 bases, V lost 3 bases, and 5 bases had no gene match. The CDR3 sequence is CATSDRGAGGDTQYF. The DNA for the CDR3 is TGTGCCACCAGTGATCGCGGAGCGGGGGGAGATACGCAGTATTTT.

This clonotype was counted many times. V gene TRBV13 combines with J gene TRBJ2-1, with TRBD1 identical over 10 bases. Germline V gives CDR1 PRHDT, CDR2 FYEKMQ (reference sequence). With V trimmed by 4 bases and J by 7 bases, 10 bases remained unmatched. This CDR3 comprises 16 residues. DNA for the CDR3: TGTGCCAGCAGCTCCCACAGACAGGGGGCTGGAAATGAGCAGTTCTTC. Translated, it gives CASSSHRQGAGNEQFF.

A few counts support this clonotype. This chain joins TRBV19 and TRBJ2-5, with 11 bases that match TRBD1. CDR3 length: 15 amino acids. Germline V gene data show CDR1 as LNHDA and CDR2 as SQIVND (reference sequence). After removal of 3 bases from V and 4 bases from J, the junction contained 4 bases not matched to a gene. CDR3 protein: CASSITGTGGETQYF. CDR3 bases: TGTGCCAGTAGTATTACCGGGACAGGGGGAGAGACCCAGTACTTC.

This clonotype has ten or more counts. This CDR3 is CSANSGASTDTQYF. The CDR3 bases are TGCAGTGCCAATAGCGGAGCTAGCACAGATACGCAGTATTTT. The chain links TRBV20-1 to TRBJ2-3, with D maybe TRBD2 (6 bases). Germline V lookup: CDR1 DFQATT, CDR2 SNEGSKA (reference sequence). This CDR3 contains 14 residues. V was cut by 6 bases and J by 0 bases, with 13 bases left in between.